A single sample gave rise to the 29 T cell receptor beta chains below, sequenced in a study of OX40 agonist ivuxolimab in advanced cancers. Sequencing was performed with immunoSEQ multiplex PCR; in TCRdb, only in-frame clones are kept and a portion is missing. Among about 41,000 clones listed, 80% to 90% were seen once. The material sequenced was CD4+ or CD8+ T cells sorted from blood, taken in a trial of the OX40 agonist ivuxolimab. Every receptor here comes from an adult with an advanced solid tumor such as melanoma, head and neck, liver or kidney cancer.

The chain employs TRBV28 and TRBJ2-2; no definite D call. This CDR3 has 13 residues. Per the germline V gene, CDR1 is MDHEN and CDR2 is SYDVKM. Trimming cost V 1 base and J 5 bases, with 5 bases left between them. The CDR3, as DNA: TGTGCCAGCAGTTTATCCCCGACCGGGGAGCTGTTTTTT. Protein product: CASSLSPTGELFF.

The chain carries TRBV19 and TRBJ2-7; 15 bases map to TRBD2. The CDR3 runs 15 residues. CDR1 and CDR2 (germline): LNHDA, SQIVND (reference sequence). J lost 6 bases, V lost 3 bases, and 3 bases had no gene match. The CDR3 is CASSIGTSGRTEQYF. CDR3 sequence (DNA): TGTGCCAGTAGTATTGGGACTAGCGGGAGGACCGAGCAGTACTTC.

J is TRBJ1-2 and V is TRBV28, with 7 bases matching TRBD1. J lost 7 bases, V lost 10 bases, and 9 bases had no gene match. CDR1 and CDR2 from the germline V gene are MDHEN and SYDVKM. This CDR3 is built from 12 residues. The CDR3 nucleotides are TGTGCCATCCTATTGACAGGGCTTGGCTACACCTTC. It is translated as CAILLTGLGYTF.

The chain joins TRBV28 to TRBJ1-6; D is unclear. Trimming removed 5 bases at V and 14 bases at J, with 7 bases between. Germline V CDR1 and CDR2: MDHEN, SYDVKM. There are 10 residues in the CDR3. CDR3: CASSRSTLHF. In nucleotides, the CDR3 is TGTGCCAGCAGTAGGTCTACCCTCCACTTT. Full variable domain (missing parts from reference TRBV28 and TRBJ1-6): DVKVTQSSRYLVKRTGEKVFLECVQDMDHENMFWYRQDPGLGLRLIYFSYDVKMKEKGDIPEGYSVSREKKERFSLILESASTNQTSMYLCASSRSTLHFGNGTRLTVT.

The V call is TRBV6-5, the J call TRBJ2-5; TRBD2 might be the D (5 bases). The germline CDR1 and CDR2 sequences are MNHEY and SVGAGI. The CDR3 totals 14 residues. V was shortened by 6 bases and J by 1 base, with 12 bases between the two germline ends. The CDR3 loop reads CASSDGVLQETQYF. For the CDR3, the DNA is TGTGCCAGCAGCGACGGGGTGCTCCAAGAGACCCAGTACTTC.

The chain carries TRBV28 and TRBJ1-1; D is ambiguous. V was shortened by 5 bases and J by 1 base, with 8 bases between the two germline ends. Germline V gives CDR1 MDHEN, CDR2 SYDVKM. The CDR3 contains 13 residues. CDR3: CASSGRGNTEAFF. The CDR3 DNA reads TGTGCCAGCAGTGGCCGTGGGAACACTGAAGCTTTCTTT.

The chain links TRBV28 to TRBJ2-7, with D possibly being TRBD2 (5 bases). V was clipped by 5 bases and J by 0 bases, with 14 bases between them. This CDR3 spans 15 amino acids. Germline CDR1 is MDHEN and CDR2 is SYDVKM. The CDR3 reads CASSLPDYTSYEQYF. The DNA for the CDR3 is TGTGCCAGCAGTCTCCCAGACTACACCTCCTACGAGCAGTACTTC. The full variable domain, in which reference TRBV28 and TRBJ2-7 provide the parts outside the CDR3, is DVKVTQSSRYLVKRTGEKVFLECVQDMDHENMFWYRQDPGLGLRLIYFSYDVKMKEKGDIPEGYSVSREKKERFSLILESASTNQTSMYLCASSLPDYTSYEQYFGPGTRLTVT.

The CDR3 region has the DNA TGTGCCAGCAAACCGTACGGGGAGGGGGCAGATACGCAGTATTTT. Protein product: CASKPYGEGADTQYF. This sequence joins TRBV28 and TRBJ2-3, with D maybe TRBD2 (7 bases). The V gene lost 7 bases and the J gene lost 4 bases, with 18 bases spanning the gap. This CDR3 contains 15 residues. Germline assignment: CDR1 MDHEN and CDR2 SYDVKM.

The chain has TRBV6-6 and TRBJ1-3; D unresolved. The V gene's germline CDR1 is MNHNY and CDR2 SVGAGI (reference sequence). This CDR3 spans 15 amino acids. Between the trimmed V and J ends, which lost 2 bases and 0 bases, there was a span of 8 bases. The CDR3: CASSYERSSGNTIYF. The CDR3 DNA follows: TGTGCCAGCAGTTACGAGCGGAGCTCTGGAAACACCATATATTTT.

The chain is built from TRBV28 and TRBJ2-5; D unclear. Deletions cut 1 base from V and 6 bases from J, with 21 bases between. The germline V gene has CDR1 MDHEN and CDR2 SYDVKM. This CDR3 is built from 17 residues. The CDR3 coding sequence is TGTGCCAGCAGTTTATCTAGGGTTGGTCAATTTGGGAAGACCCAGTACTTC. This sequence encodes CASSLSRVGQFGKTQYF.

V is TRBV11-3 and J is TRBJ1-6; TRBD1 aligns across 8 bases. The CDR3 has 14 amino acids. Germline assignment: CDR1 SGHNT and CDR2 YENEEA. V was pared by 6 bases and J by 5 bases, with 3 bases of the junction left unmatched. The CDR3 here is CASSPGQDNSPLHF. CDR3 nucleotide sequence: TGTGCCAGCAGTCCGGGACAGGATAATTCACCCCTCCACTTT.

The rearrangement joins TRBV25-1 to TRBJ1-1; no clear D. The CDR3 covers 12 residues. Germline V gene data show CDR1 as MGHDK and CDR2 as SYGVNS. Trimming removed 7 bases from V and 0 bases from J, with 6 bases in between. Written as DNA, the CDR3 is TGTGCCAGCATTGGGGTGAACACTGAAGCTTTCTTT. Translating it yields CASIGVNTEAFF.

The table lists this clone with a few counts. The chain recombines TRBV6-5 with TRBJ2-5; D not resolved. This CDR3 is built from 13 residues. The germline V gene has CDR1 MNHEY and CDR2 SVGAGI. Trimming cost V 0 bases and J 9 bases, with 11 bases left between them. The CDR3 spells CASSYSTQTAQYF. The CDR3, as DNA: TGTGCCAGCAGTTACTCAACCCAGACGGCCCAGTACTTC.

This sequence joins TRBV6-5 and TRBJ1-2; a possible D gene is TRBD1 (5 bases). CDR3 length equals 11 residues. Between the trimmed V and J ends, which lost 6 bases and 5 bases, there was a span of 7 bases. Germline V gene data show CDR1 as MNHEY and CDR2 as SVGAGI. As DNA, the CDR3 is TGTGCCAGCAGAGGGGATTATGGCTACACCTTC. The encoded protein is CASRGDYGYTF.

This chain uses TRBV7-2 with TRBJ1-1; D remains ambiguous. CDR1 and CDR2 from the germline V gene are SGHTA and FQGNSA. The germline V and J ends were trimmed by 0 bases and 5 bases, with 4 bases remaining between them. This CDR3 is built from 12 residues. The DNA for the CDR3 is TGTGCCAGCAGCTTAGCGTTTACTGAAGCTTTCTTT. As protein: CASSLAFTEAFF.

This chain connects TRBV11-1 to TRBJ2-3, with no clear D. The CDR3 runs 12 residues. With 7 bases removed from V and 4 bases from J, the gap between germline ends came to 9 bases. CDR1 SGHAT and CDR2 FQDESV come from the germline V gene (reference sequence). The CDR3 nucleotides are TGTGCCAGCACCTCCCATTCAGATACGCAGTATTTT. Its protein product is CASTSHSDTQYF.

The chain couples TRBV7-6 to TRBJ1-1; no reliable D call. This CDR3 comprises 12 residues. Germline CDR1 SGHVS, CDR2 FNYEAQ. Trimming took 8 bases from V and 1 from J, leaving 8 bases between them. Written as DNA, the CDR3 is TGTGCCAGCCGGGCGGGGAACACTGAAGCTTTCTTT. This codes for CASRAGNTEAFF.

The chain joins TRBV5-5 to TRBJ1-5, with TRBD1 identical over 9 bases. Germline CDR1 reads SGHKS; CDR2 reads YYEKEE (reference sequence). CDR3 length equals 16 residues. J gave up 0 bases and V 0 bases, and 1 base lay outside the gene matches. The CDR3 DNA reads as TGTGCCAGCAGCTTGGGGGGACAGGGTAGCAATCAGCCCCAGCATTTT. Translation gives CASSLGGQGSNQPQHF.

V is TRBV28 and J is TRBJ2-6; D gene uncertain. The CDR3 loop spans 16 amino acids. CDR1 MDHEN and CDR2 SYDVKM come from the germline V gene. The ends were cut back, 6 bases at V and 0 bases at J, with 12 bases in the middle. The CDR3 is CASSLTWRSGANVLTF. The CDR3 DNA follows: TGTGCCAGCAGCTTGACGTGGCGCTCTGGGGCCAACGTCCTGACTTTC.

The chain couples TRBV27 to TRBJ2-5, with TRBD2 identical over 8 bases. Germline values: CDR1 MNHEY, CDR2 SMNVEV (reference sequence). The CDR3 sequence is 14 residues long. V was pared by 5 bases and J by 2 bases, with 4 bases of the junction left unmatched. The CDR3 sequence is CASSITSGQETQYF. The CDR3 nucleotides are TGTGCCAGCAGTATTACTAGCGGACAAGAGACCCAGTACTTC.

The chain joins TRBV5-8 to TRBJ1-5; D possibly corresponds to TRBD1 (5 bases). Per germline, CDR1 SGHTS and CDR2 YDEGEE. The CDR3 spans 16 residues. V shed 1 base and J shed 0 bases, with 11 bases lying between them. CDR3 coding DNA: TGTGCCAGCAGCTTGTTTTTAGGGGTTAGCAATCAGCCCCAGCATTTT. Its translation is CASSLFLGVSNQPQHF. Using reference TRBV5-8 and TRBJ1-5 for the parts outside the CDR3, the full variable domain is EAGVTQSPTHLIKTRGQQATLRCSPISGHTSVYWYQQALGLGLQFLLWYDEGEERNRGNFPPRFSGRQFPNYSSELNVNALELEDSALYLCASSLFLGVSNQPQHFGDGTRLSIL.

The chain recombines TRBV13 with TRBJ2-7; 8 bases map to TRBD2. CDR1 is PRHDT, CDR2 FYEKMQ, per germline (reference sequence). The CDR3 extends over 15 amino acids. Trimming removed 2 bases from V and 2 bases from J; junction bases left unmatched: 5. In nucleotides, the CDR3 is TGTGCCAGCAGCTTAAAGAGCGGGAGTACCTACGAGCAGTACTTC. Protein sequence: CASSLKSGSTYEQYF.

The J gene is TRBJ2-1, the V gene TRBV7-2, with D hard to call. V was shortened by 3 bases and J by 7 bases, with 16 bases between the two germline ends. Germline V CDR1 and CDR2: SGHTA, FQGNSA. CDR3 length equals 15 residues. CDR3 amino acids: CASSLVGLVENEQFF. The CDR3 DNA is TGTGCCAGCAGCTTGGTTGGGCTAGTGGAGAATGAGCAGTTCTTC.

This clone has more than one count but fewer than ten. The chain is built from TRBV10-3 and TRBJ2-7; TRBD2 matches at 14 bases. V gave up 3 bases and J gave up 1 base; unmatched junction bases: 5. Germline V gene sequence: CDR1 ENHRY, CDR2 SYGVKD. This CDR3 is 17 amino acids long. The CDR3 region is CAISDRLAGGISYEQYF. The CDR3, as DNA: TGTGCCATCAGTGATAGACTAGCGGGAGGGATATCCTACGAGCAGTACTTC.

In nucleotides, the CDR3 is TGCGCCAGCAGCCAAGAGCCCCTCGGACATTCCTCTGGAAACACCATATATTTT. Translated, it gives CASSQEPLGHSSGNTIYF. The chain combines TRBV4-3 with TRBJ1-3; D is possibly TRBD1 (5 bases). Trimming stripped 0 bases from V and 0 bases from J, with 15 bases between. Germline CDR1 and CDR2: LGHNA and YSLEER. The CDR3 length is 18 residues.

The chain recombines TRBV27 with TRBJ2-3, with 9 bases matching TRBD1. J was trimmed by 4 bases and V by 2 bases; bases with no gene match: 25. The CDR3 runs 22 residues. The germline V gene has CDR1 MNHEY and CDR2 SMNVEV (reference sequence). CDR3 in amino acids: CASSLIAGDRDLYFSGADTQYF. CDR3 DNA sequence: TGTGCCAGCAGTTTAATTGCTGGGGACAGGGATTTGTATTTTTCGGGGGCAGATACGCAGTATTTT.

This clone turned up a few times. The chain couples TRBV6-5 to TRBJ2-2; 9 nucleotides agree with TRBD1. With 2 bases clipped from V and 4 bases from J, the junction kept 5 bases outside the gene matches. The CDR3 contains 16 residues. The germline gives CDR1 MNHEY, CDR2 SVGAGI. The CDR3 region has the DNA TGTGCCAGCAGTTACCACAGGGGGCGCGGCACCGGGGAGCTGTTTTTT. Translated: CASSYHRGRGTGELFF.

V is TRBV28 and J is TRBJ1-3, with D perhaps TRBD1 (6 bases). The CDR3 contains 14 residues. Trimming removed 7 bases from V and 4 bases from J, with 14 bases in between. Germline V gene data show CDR1 as MDHEN and CDR2 as SYDVKM. The CDR3 nucleotides are TGTGCCAGCACCTCCCCGGGACACGGAAACACCATATATTTT. Translated: CASTSPGHGNTIYF.

The gene calls are TRBV5-1 and TRBJ2-1; 10 nucleotides align to TRBD2. The germline CDR1 and CDR2 sequences are SGHRS and YFSETQ. After removal of 0 bases from V and 9 bases from J, the junction contained 6 bases not matched to a gene. This CDR3 spans 15 amino acids. In nucleotides, the CDR3 is TGCGCCAGCAGCTTGGGTCCAGCGGGAGGGTCTGAGCAGTTCTTC. Protein product: CASSLGPAGGSEQFF.